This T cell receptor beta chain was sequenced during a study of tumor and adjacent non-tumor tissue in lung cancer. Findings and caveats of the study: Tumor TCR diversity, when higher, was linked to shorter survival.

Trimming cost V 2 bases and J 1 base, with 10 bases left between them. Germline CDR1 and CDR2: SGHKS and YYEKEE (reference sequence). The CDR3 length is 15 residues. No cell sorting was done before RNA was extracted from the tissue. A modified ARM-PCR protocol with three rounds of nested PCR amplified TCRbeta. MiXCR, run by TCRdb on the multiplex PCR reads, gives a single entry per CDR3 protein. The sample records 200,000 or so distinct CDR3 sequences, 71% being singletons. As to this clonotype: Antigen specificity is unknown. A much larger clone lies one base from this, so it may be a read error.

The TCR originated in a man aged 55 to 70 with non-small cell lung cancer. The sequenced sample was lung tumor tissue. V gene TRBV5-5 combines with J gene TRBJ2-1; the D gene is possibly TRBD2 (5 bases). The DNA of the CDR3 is TGTGCCAGCAGCTTCTTTAGCGCTTCCTACAATGAGCAGTTCTTC. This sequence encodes CASSFFSASYNEQFF.